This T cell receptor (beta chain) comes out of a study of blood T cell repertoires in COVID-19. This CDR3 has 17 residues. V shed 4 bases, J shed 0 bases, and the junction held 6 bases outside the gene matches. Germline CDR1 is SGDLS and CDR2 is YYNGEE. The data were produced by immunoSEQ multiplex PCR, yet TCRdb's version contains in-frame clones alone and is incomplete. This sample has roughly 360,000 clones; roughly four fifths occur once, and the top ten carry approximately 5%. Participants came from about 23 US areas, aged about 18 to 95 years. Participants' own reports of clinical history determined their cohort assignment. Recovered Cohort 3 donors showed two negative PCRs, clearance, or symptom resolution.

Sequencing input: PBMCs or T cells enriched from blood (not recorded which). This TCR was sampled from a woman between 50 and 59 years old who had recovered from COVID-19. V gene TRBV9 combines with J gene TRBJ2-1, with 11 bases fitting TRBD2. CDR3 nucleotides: TGTGCCAGCAGCAGGACTAGCGGGTTCAGCTCCTACAATGAGCAGTTCTTC. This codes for CASSRTSGFSSYNEQFF.